What follows is one T cell receptor beta chain and its context. Sequencing was performed with immunoSEQ multiplex PCR; in TCRdb, only in-frame clones are kept and a portion is missing. Among roughly 2 million clones listed, roughly 96% were seen once. The entry originates in a study of shared clonotypes between healthy human individuals. Study-wide background: Per donor, three plates held CD4 naive cells, three held CD4 memory, two held CD8 naive and one held CD8 memory.

Trimming cost V 5 bases and J 1 base; bases outside gene matches: 8. CDR1 and CDR2 (germline): SGHAT, FQNNGV. This CDR3 region has 16 residues. Sequencing was done on a sample of naive CD4+ T cells sorted from blood. Subset reported: CD45RA+ positively selected. This clonotype was obtained from a man aged 18 to 29 in good health. The J gene is TRBJ2-5, the V gene TRBV11-2; TRBD2 matches 9 bases. The CDR3 here is CASSIMGGGVQETQYF. The CDR3 coding sequence is TGTGCCAGCAGCATTATGGGCGGGGGGGTCCAAGAGACCCAGTACTTC.